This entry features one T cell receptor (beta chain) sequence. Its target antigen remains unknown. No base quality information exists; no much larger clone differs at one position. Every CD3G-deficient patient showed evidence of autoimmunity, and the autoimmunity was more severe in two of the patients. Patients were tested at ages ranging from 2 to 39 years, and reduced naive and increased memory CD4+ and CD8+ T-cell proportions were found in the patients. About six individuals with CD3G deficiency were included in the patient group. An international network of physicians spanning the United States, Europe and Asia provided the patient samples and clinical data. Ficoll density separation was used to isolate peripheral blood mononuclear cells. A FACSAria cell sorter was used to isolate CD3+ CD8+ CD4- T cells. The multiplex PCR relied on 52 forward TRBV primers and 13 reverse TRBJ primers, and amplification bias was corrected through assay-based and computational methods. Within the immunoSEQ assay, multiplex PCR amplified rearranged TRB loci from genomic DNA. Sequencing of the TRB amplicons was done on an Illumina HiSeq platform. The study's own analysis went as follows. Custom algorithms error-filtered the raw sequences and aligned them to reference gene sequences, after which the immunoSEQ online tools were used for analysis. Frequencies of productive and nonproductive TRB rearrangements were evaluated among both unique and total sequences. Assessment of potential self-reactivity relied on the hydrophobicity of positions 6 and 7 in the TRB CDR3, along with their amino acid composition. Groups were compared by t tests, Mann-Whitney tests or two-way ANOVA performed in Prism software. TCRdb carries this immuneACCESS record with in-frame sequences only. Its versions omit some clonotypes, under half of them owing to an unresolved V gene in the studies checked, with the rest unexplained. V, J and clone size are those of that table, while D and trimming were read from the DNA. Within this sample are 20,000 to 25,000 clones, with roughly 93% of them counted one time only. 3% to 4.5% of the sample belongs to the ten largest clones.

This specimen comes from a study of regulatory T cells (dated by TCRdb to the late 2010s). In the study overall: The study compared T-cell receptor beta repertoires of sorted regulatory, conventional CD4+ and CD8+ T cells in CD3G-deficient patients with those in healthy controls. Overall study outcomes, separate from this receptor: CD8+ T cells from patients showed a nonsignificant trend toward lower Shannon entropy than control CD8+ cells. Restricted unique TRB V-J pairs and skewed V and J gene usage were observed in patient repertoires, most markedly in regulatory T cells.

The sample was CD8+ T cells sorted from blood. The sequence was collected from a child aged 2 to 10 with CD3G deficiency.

In nucleotides, the sequence is TGTGCCATCAGAACAGGGAATGAAACAGATACGCAGTATTTT. Its product reads: CAIRTGNETDTQYF. This chain joins TRBV10-3 to TRBJ2-3; TRBD1 is a possible D gene, resting on 6 matching bases. From the cysteine up to the phenylalanine, the CDR3 has a length of 14 residues. Just CDR3 DNA is preserved here, 42 bases in frame from base 1. Deletion took 6 bases off V and 3 bases off J, with a span of 13 bases between the germline ends. CDR1 and CDR2 were assigned from the germline V gene as ENHRY and SYGVKD.